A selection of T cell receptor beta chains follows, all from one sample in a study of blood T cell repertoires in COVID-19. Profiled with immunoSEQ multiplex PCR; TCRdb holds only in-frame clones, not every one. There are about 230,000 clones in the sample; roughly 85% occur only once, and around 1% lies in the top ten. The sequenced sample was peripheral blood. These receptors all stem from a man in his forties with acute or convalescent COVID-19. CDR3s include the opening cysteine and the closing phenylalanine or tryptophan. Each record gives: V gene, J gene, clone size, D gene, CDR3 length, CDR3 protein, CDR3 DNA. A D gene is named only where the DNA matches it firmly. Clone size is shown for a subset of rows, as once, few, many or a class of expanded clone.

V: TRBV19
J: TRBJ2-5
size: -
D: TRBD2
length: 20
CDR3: CASSPGLAGGLQQNVETQYF
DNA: TGTGCCAGTAGCCCGGGACTAGCGGGGGGCCTGCAGCAAAATGTCGAGACCCAGTACTTC

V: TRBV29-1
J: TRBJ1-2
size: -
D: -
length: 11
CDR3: CSVGQNYGYTF
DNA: TGCAGCGTTGGACAGAACTATGGCTACACCTTC

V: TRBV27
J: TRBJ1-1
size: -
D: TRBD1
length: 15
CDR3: CASSLFFDRGAEAFF
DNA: TGTGCCAGCAGTTTATTCTTCGACAGGGGCGCGGAAGCTTTCTTT

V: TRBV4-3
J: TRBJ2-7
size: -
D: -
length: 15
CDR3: CASSQNLGGSYEQYF
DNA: TGCGCCAGCAGCCAAAACCTGGGGGGATCCTACGAGCAGTACTTC

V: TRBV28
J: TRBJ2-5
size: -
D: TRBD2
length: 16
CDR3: CASSLLAGGPQETQYF
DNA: TGTGCCAGCAGTTTACTAGCGGGGGGGCCTCAAGAGACCCAGTACTTC

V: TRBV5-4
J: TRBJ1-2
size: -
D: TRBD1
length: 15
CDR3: CASSFRDRGIYGYTF
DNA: TGTGCCAGCAGCTTCCGGGACAGGGGAATCTATGGCTACACCTTC

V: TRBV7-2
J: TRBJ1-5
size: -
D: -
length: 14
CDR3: CASSLDTFYQPQHF
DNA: TGTGCCAGCAGCTTAGACACATTCTATCAGCCCCAGCATTTT

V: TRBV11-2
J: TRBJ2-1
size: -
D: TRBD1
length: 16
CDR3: CASSSDRSSGLYEQFF
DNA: TGTGCCAGCAGCTCGGACAGGTCCTCCGGTTTATATGAGCAGTTCTTC

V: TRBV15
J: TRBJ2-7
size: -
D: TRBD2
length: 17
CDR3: CATSRDARRLAVYEQYF
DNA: TGTGCCACCAGCAGAGATGCCCGGCGACTAGCCGTCTACGAGCAGTACTTC

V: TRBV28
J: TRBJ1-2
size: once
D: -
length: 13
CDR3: CASSLTANYGYTF
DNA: TGTGCCAGCAGTTTAACAGCTAACTATGGCTACACCTTC

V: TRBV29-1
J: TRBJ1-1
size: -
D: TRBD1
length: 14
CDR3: CSVILDRLNTEAFF
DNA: TGCAGCGTTATTCTGGACAGGTTGAACACTGAAGCTTTCTTT

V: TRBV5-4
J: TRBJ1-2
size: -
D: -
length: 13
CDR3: CASSSGLDYGYTF
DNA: TGTGCCAGCAGCTCGGGACTAGACTATGGCTACACCTTC

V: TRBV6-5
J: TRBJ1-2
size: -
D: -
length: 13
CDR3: CASSYLGGVGYTF
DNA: TGTGCCAGCAGTTACCTGGGGGGGGTTGGCTACACCTTC

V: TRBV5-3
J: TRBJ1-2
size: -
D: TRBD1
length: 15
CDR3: CARSFEGARAGGYTF
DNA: TGTGCCAGAAGCTTTGAGGGGGCGCGGGCCGGCGGCTACACCTTC

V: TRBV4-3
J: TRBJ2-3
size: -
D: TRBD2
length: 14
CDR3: CASSPTSGADTQYF
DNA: TGCGCCAGCAGCCCGACTAGCGGGGCAGATACGCAGTATTTT